Listed below are T cell receptor beta chains from one sample, sequenced in a study of cytomegalovirus exposure and HLA in healthy donors. Assay used: immunoSEQ multiplex PCR; TCRdb lists only in-frame clones, some missing. The sample lists under 150,000 clones, about 80% occurring once. Sequencing used PBMCs. Receptors were obtained from a man in his forties in good health and CMV-seropositive. CDR3s include the opening cysteine and the closing phenylalanine or tryptophan. Fields, in order: V gene, J gene, clone size, D gene, CDR3 DNA, CDR3 protein. The D gene is left open where the match is weak. Clone size is not always given. Where it is, it says once, few, many or a class for expanded clones.

TRBV5-4	TRBJ2-7	NA	TRBD2	TGTGCCAGCAGCTTCCTAGCGGGAAACGACGAGCAGTACTTC	CASSFLAGNDEQYF
TRBV27	TRBJ1-5	NA	NA	TGTGCCAGCAGTTTTTGTAAAAGGGGCGATCAGCCCCAGCATTTT	CASSFCKRGDQPQHF
TRBV27	TRBJ2-2	NA	NA	TGTGCCAGCAGTTTAGCAGGTGGTCGGGGGACCGGGGAGCTGTTTTTT	CASSLAGGRGTGELFF
TRBV5-1	TRBJ1-1	NA	NA	TGCGCCAGCAGCTGGGAGACTGGGAACACTGAAGCTTTCTTT	CASSWETGNTEAFF
TRBV30	TRBJ2-7	NA	NA	TGTGCCTGGAGTGTACTTGGTTACGAGCAGTACTTC	CAWSVLGYEQYF
TRBV7-3	TRBJ1-1	once	TRBD1	TGTGCCAGCAGCTTAGGGACAGGGAATAACACTGAAGCTTTCTTT	CASSLGTGNNTEAFF
TRBV5-1	TRBJ1-2	NA	NA	TGCGCCAGCAGTTTGGACGATCCCGGGATCTATGGCTACACCTTC	CASSLDDPGIYGYTF
TRBV27	TRBJ1-6	NA	NA	TGTGCCAGCAGCTACAGGGTTGGGAATTCACCCCTCCACTTT	CASSYRVGNSPLHF
TRBV25-1	TRBJ1-1	NA	NA	TGTGCCAGCAGTGAACTGGCGGGGGCGGACACTGAAGCTTTCTTT	CASSELAGADTEAFF
TRBV7-9	TRBJ2-3	NA	TRBD2	TGTGCCAGCAGCTCCCGGACTAGCGGGGGGGGAGATACGCAGTATTTT	CASSSRTSGGGDTQYF
TRBV7-2	TRBJ1-6	NA	NA	TGTGCCAGCAGCTTAGGGATTTTCGGGGGGATTAATTCACCCCTCCACTTT	CASSLGIFGGINSPLHF
TRBV29-1	TRBJ2-1	NA	NA	TGCAGCGTTGATTTTCGACAGTCTTACAATGAGCAGTTCTTC	CSVDFRQSYNEQFF
TRBV27	TRBJ1-2	NA	NA	TGTGCCAGCAGTTTAGGGAGAAGTACGGGCTACACCTTC	CASSLGRSTGYTF
TRBV4-2	TRBJ2-1	NA	TRBD2	TGTGCCAGCAGCCTCGCGGGAGGGCCCCACAATGAGCAGTTCTTC	CASSLAGGPHNEQFF
TRBV2	TRBJ1-3	NA	NA	TGTGCCAGCAGTGACTACGGGAACACCATATATTTT	CASSDYGNTIYF
TRBV5-1	TRBJ2-3	NA	TRBD1	TGCGCCAGCAGCTCCGGGACAGCAGCTCCTACAGATACGCAGTATTTT	CASSSGTAAPTDTQYF
TRBV7-2	TRBJ2-1	once	TRBD2	TGTGCCAGCAGCCCACCCCCACTAGCGGGCACGCAATCCTACAATGAGCAGTTCTTC	CASSPPPLAGTQSYNEQFF